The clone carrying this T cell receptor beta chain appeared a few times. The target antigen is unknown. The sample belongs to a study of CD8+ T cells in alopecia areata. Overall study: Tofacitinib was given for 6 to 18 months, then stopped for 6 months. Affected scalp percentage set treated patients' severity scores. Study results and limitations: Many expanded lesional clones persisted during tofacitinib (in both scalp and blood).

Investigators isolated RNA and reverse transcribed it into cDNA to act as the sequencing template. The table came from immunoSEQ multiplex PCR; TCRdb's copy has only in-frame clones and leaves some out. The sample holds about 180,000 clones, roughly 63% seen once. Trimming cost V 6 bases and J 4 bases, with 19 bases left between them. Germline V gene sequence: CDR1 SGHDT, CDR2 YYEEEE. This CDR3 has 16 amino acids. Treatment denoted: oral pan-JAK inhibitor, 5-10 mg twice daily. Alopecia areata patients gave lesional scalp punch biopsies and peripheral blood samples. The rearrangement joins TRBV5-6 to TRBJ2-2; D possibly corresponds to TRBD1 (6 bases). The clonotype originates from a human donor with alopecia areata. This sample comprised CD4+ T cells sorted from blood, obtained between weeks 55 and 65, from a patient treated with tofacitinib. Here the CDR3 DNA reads TGTGCCAGCAACCCGACTGGGGAAGGGGGCACCGGGGAGCTGTTTTTT. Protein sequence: CASNPTGEGGTGELFF.